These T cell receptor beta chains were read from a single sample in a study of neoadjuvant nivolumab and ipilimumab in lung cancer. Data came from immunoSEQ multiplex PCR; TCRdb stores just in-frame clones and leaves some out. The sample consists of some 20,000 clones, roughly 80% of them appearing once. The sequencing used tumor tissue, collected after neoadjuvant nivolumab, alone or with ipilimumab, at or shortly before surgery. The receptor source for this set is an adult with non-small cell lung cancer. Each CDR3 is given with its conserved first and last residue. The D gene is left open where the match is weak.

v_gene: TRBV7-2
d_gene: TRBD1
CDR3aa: CASSSPSGTGLGKGYGYTF

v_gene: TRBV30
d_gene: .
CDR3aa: CAWTRRVTEAFF

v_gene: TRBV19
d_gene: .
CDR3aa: CASSIVGSHSNQPQHF

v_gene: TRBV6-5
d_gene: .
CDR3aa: CASSPAEDGLRPQHF

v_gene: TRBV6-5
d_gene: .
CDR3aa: CASSYLGGETQYF

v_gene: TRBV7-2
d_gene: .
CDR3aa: CASSWMVGEQFF

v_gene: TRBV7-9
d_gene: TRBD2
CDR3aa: CASSQLAGGEETQYF

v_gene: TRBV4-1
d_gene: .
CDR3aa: CASSQVRIGTREKLFF

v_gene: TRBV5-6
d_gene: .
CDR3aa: CASSWFRTSTDTQYF

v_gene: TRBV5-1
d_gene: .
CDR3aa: CASSLAGLYAFF

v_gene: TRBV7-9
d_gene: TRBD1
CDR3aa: CASSSTGVFSPLHF

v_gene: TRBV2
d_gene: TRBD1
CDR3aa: CAGFVDRVANEKLFF

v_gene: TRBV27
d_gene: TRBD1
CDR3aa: CASSPDRGSGDTEAFF

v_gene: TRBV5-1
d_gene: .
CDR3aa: CASSLDYYNEQFF

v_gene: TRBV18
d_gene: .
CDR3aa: CASSPRWGEVGANVLTF

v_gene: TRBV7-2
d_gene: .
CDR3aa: CASSFRWETSEAFF

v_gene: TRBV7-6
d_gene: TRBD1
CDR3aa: CASSLASGQGGTQYF

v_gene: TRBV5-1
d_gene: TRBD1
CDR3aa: CASTRGQGSYEKLFF

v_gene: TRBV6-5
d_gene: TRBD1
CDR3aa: CASSYTGGIYNEQFF

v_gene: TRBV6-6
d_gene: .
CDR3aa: CASSTTAGAYGYTF

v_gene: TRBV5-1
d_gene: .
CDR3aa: CASSLQGAGANVLTF

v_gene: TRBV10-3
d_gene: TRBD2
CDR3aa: CAISSSGGTTKQYF

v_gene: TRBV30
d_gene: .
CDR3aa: CAWSFLRGLTF

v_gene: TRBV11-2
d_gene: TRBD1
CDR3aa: CASSLDRPGQGSYEQYF

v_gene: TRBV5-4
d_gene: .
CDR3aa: CASSLDPTGTSTEAFF

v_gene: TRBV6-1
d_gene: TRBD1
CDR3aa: CASRGDRLYEQYF

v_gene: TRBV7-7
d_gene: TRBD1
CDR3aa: CASSARPPGQGSTGELFF

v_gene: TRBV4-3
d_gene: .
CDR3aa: CASSQTGSKGEKLFF

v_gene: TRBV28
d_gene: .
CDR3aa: CASSSRQGKTPLHF

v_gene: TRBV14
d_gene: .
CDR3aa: CASSQDRGQFF

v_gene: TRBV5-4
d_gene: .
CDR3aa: CASSLGGPKNIQYF

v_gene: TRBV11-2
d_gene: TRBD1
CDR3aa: CASSFRDRGTTGELFF

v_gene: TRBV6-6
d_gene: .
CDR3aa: CASSYQKGDYGYTF

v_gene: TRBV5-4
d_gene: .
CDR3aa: CASSTGQRDEQFF

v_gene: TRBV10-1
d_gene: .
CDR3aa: CASSELGQGVDTQYF

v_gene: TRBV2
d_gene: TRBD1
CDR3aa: CASSATGAISPLHF

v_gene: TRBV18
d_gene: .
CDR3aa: CASSPSRQAYEQYF

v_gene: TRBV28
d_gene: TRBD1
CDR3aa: CASYAGGQNTEAFF

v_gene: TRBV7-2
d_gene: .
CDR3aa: CASSREGQNNFYNEQFF

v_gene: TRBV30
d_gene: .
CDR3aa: CAWTGPGREKLFF

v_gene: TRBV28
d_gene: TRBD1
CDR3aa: CASSGTGTTGELFF

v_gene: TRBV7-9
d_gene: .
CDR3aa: CASSLAGDHSNQPQHF

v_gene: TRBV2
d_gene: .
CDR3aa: CASTGTDPGNTIYF

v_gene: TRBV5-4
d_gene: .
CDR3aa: CASSVDRMGSPLHF

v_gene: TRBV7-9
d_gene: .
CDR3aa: CASSLALGTGDEAFF

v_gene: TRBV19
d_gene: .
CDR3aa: CASSILGGAYEQYF

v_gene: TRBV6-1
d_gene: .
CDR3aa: CASSLGGPLHF

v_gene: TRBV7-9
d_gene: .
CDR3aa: CASSLEGKLFF